This record looks at one T cell receptor (beta chain) sequence and its context. Trimming cost V 5 bases and J 6 bases, with 7 bases left between them. CDR1 and CDR2 (germline): LNHDA, SQIVND (reference sequence). This CDR3 has 12 residues. This entry is derived from a study of T cells in localized non-small cell lung cancer. Method: immunoSEQ multiplex PCR; TCRdb's copy keeps in-frame clones and lacks some. The table has some 2,700 clones, approximately 18% seen once. This clonotype was obtained from a man between 40 and 70 years old with stage I lung adenocarcinoma. This specimen consisted of lung tumor tissue, obtained before any cancer treatment. The chain carries TRBV19 and TRBJ2-2, with D uncertain. In nucleotides, the CDR3 is TGTGCCAGTAGTCCTGATCCCGGGGAGCTGTTTTTT. It encodes CASSPDPGELFF. Based on the CDR3 plus reference TRBV19 and TRBJ2-2, the full variable domain is DGGITQSPKYLFRKEGQNVTLSCEQNLNHDAMYWYRQDPGQGLRLIYYSQIVNDFQKGDIAEGYSVSREKKESFPLTVTSAQKNPTAFYLCASSPDPGELFFGEGSRLTVL.